These T cell receptor beta chains were read from a single sample in a study of cytomegalovirus exposure and HLA in healthy donors. Sequencing used immunoSEQ multiplex PCR; TCRdb keeps in-frame clones, though not all of them. The sample includes 110,000 or so clones, roughly 80% of them seen just once. Input material: PBMCs. These receptors came from a middle-aged woman in good health and CMV-seropositive. Both conserved end residues are part of each CDR3. A D gene is named only where the DNA matches it firmly. Clone size appears in some rows only: once, few, many, or a class for an expanded clone.

d_gene: TRBD1; abundance: few; v_gene: TRBV18; j_gene: TRBJ1-3; CDR3aa: CASSPRTNRGTGNTIYF; CDR3nt: TGTGCCAGCTCACCTCGGACGAACAGGGGAACTGGAAACACCATATATTTT
d_gene: .; abundance: .; v_gene: TRBV7-2; j_gene: TRBJ2-7; CDR3aa: CASSPGSYEQYF; CDR3nt: TGTGCCAGCAGCCCCGGGTCCTACGAGCAGTACTTC
d_gene: .; abundance: .; v_gene: TRBV4-3; j_gene: TRBJ1-4; CDR3aa: CASSQDGQLNEKLFF; CDR3nt: TGCGCCAGCAGCCAAGATGGACAGCTGAATGAAAAACTGTTTTTT
d_gene: .; abundance: .; v_gene: TRBV4-1; j_gene: TRBJ1-1; CDR3aa: CASRLPGGLNTEAFF; CDR3nt: TGCGCCAGCAGGCTTCCCGGGGGTCTGAACACTGAAGCTTTCTTT
d_gene: TRBD1; abundance: .; v_gene: TRBV7-2; j_gene: TRBJ1-5; CDR3aa: CASSSQTGGNQPQHF; CDR3nt: TGTGCCAGCAGCTCCCAGACAGGGGGCAATCAGCCCCAGCATTTT
d_gene: TRBD1; abundance: once; v_gene: TRBV5-1; j_gene: TRBJ1-4; CDR3aa: CASSLAYRGSNEKLFF; CDR3nt: TGCGCCAGCAGCTTGGCGTACAGGGGTAGTAATGAAAAACTGTTTTTT
d_gene: TRBD1; abundance: .; v_gene: TRBV28; j_gene: TRBJ1-2; CDR3aa: CASGTGTFYGYTF; CDR3nt: TGTGCCAGCGGGACAGGCACTTTTTATGGCTACACCTTC
d_gene: .; abundance: .; v_gene: TRBV5-1; j_gene: TRBJ1-2; CDR3aa: CASSTDINYGYTF; CDR3nt: TGCGCCAGCAGCACGGACATTAACTATGGCTACACCTTC
d_gene: TRBD1; abundance: few; v_gene: TRBV10-3; j_gene: TRBJ1-2; CDR3aa: CAISRRTGDQRNYGYTF; CDR3nt: TGTGCCATCAGTAGGCGGACAGGGGACCAGAGGAACTATGGCTACACCTTC
d_gene: TRBD1; abundance: once; v_gene: TRBV6-6; j_gene: TRBJ1-2; CDR3aa: CASRKPGQSYGYTF; CDR3nt: TGTGCCAGCAGAAAACCGGGACAGTCCTATGGCTACACCTTC
d_gene: TRBD1; abundance: .; v_gene: TRBV28; j_gene: TRBJ1-5; CDR3aa: CASSRGQGTHF; CDR3nt: TGTGCCAGCAGTAGGGGACAGGGGACCCATTTT
d_gene: .; abundance: few; v_gene: TRBV7-3; j_gene: TRBJ1-6; CDR3aa: CASSLERDSPLHF; CDR3nt: TGTGCCAGCAGCTTAGAGAGGGATTCACCCCTCCACTTT
d_gene: TRBD2; abundance: .; v_gene: TRBV7-8; j_gene: TRBJ2-3; CDR3aa: CASSTLAGGFTDTQYF; CDR3nt: TGTGCCAGCAGCACTCTAGCGGGGGGATTCACAGATACGCAGTATTTT
d_gene: .; abundance: .; v_gene: TRBV7-9; j_gene: TRBJ1-6; CDR3aa: CSSSRGGYDRYNSPLHF; CDR3nt: TGTTCCAGCAGCCGGGGAGGTTACGACAGATATAATTCACCCCTCCACTTT
d_gene: .; abundance: .; v_gene: TRBV27; j_gene: TRBJ1-2; CDR3aa: CASSLVGGGYGYTF; CDR3nt: TGTGCCAGCAGTTTAGTGGGGGGGGGCTATGGCTACACCTTC
d_gene: .; abundance: once; v_gene: TRBV6-5; j_gene: TRBJ2-2; CDR3aa: CASSPRGETGELFF; CDR3nt: TGTGCCAGCAGTCCCAGGGGTGAAACCGGGGAGCTGTTTTTT
d_gene: TRBD1; abundance: .; v_gene: TRBV2; j_gene: TRBJ2-7; CDR3aa: CASSRHVGQGYEQYF; CDR3nt: TGTGCCAGCAGTAGACACGTGGGACAGGGGTACGAGCAGTACTTC
d_gene: TRBD2; abundance: .; v_gene: TRBV15; j_gene: TRBJ2-5; CDR3aa: CATSSGLAGRVETQYF; CDR3nt: TGTGCCACCAGCAGCGGACTAGCGGGGAGGGTAGAGACCCAGTACTTC
d_gene: .; abundance: .; v_gene: TRBV4-3; j_gene: TRBJ1-1; CDR3aa: CASSQGFHGEEDTEAFF; CDR3nt: TGCGCCAGCAGCCAAGGGTTCCATGGGGAGGAGGACACTGAAGCTTTCTTT
d_gene: .; abundance: .; v_gene: TRBV19; j_gene: TRBJ1-4; CDR3aa: CASSTDRNEKLFF; CDR3nt: TGTGCCAGTAGTACGGACAGAAATGAAAAACTGTTTTTT
d_gene: TRBD2; abundance: once; v_gene: TRBV5-4; j_gene: TRBJ2-5; CDR3aa: CASSGMRPTSGETQYF; CDR3nt: TGTGCCAGCAGCGGAATGAGGCCTACTAGCGGGGAGACCCAGTACTTC
d_gene: .; abundance: .; v_gene: TRBV10-3; j_gene: TRBJ1-1; CDR3aa: CAINRELNTEAFF; CDR3nt: TGTGCCATCAACAGGGAACTAAACACTGAAGCTTTCTTT
d_gene: .; abundance: .; v_gene: TRBV6-6; j_gene: TRBJ2-1; CDR3aa: CASSYRRSTSYNEQFF; CDR3nt: TGTGCCAGCAGTTACCGTCGTAGCACGTCCTACAATGAGCAGTTCTTC
d_gene: TRBD1; abundance: .; v_gene: TRBV5-1; j_gene: TRBJ1-2; CDR3aa: CASSSGQGSNYGYTF; CDR3nt: TGCGCCAGCAGCAGCGGACAGGGATCTAACTATGGCTACACCTTC
d_gene: .; abundance: .; v_gene: TRBV12-5; j_gene: TRBJ2-5; CDR3aa: CASGFGYSGETQYF; CDR3nt: TGTGCTAGTGGTTTTGGATACTCGGGAGAGACCCAGTACTTC
d_gene: TRBD2; abundance: .; v_gene: TRBV5-1; j_gene: TRBJ2-1; CDR3aa: CASSRGTSGEEEQFF; CDR3nt: TGCGCCAGCAGCCGCGGGACTAGCGGGGAGGAGGAGCAGTTCTTC
d_gene: .; abundance: .; v_gene: TRBV5-6; j_gene: TRBJ2-3; CDR3aa: CASSLALRHLITDTQYF; CDR3nt: TGTGCCAGCAGCTTGGCGCTCAGACACCTCATCACAGATACGCAGTATTTT
d_gene: .; abundance: .; v_gene: TRBV7-7; j_gene: TRBJ2-5; CDR3aa: CASSSDQETQYF; CDR3nt: TGTGCCAGCAGCTCAGACCAAGAGACCCAGTACTTC
d_gene: TRBD1; abundance: .; v_gene: TRBV10-3; j_gene: TRBJ2-7; CDR3aa: CASQGQGAFSYEQYF; CDR3nt: TGTGCCTCCCAGGGACAGGGGGCTTTCTCCTACGAGCAGTACTTC
d_gene: TRBD2; abundance: few; v_gene: TRBV4-2; j_gene: TRBJ2-1; CDR3aa: CASRPSSGSSYNEQFF; CDR3nt: TGTGCCAGCAGGCCCTCTAGCGGGAGCTCCTACAATGAGCAGTTCTTC
d_gene: TRBD1; abundance: .; v_gene: TRBV9; j_gene: TRBJ1-3; CDR3aa: CASSAPGQGMNTIYF; CDR3nt: TGTGCCAGCAGCGCGCCGGGACAGGGAATGAACACCATATATTTT
d_gene: TRBD1; abundance: .; v_gene: TRBV15; j_gene: TRBJ1-1; CDR3aa: CATSRWTGENTEAFF; CDR3nt: TGTGCCACCAGCAGATGGACAGGGGAAAACACTGAAGCTTTCTTT
d_gene: .; abundance: .; v_gene: TRBV7-9; j_gene: TRBJ2-7; CDR3aa: CASSRDNYYEQYF; CDR3nt: TGTGCCAGCAGTCGGGACAACTACTACGAGCAGTACTTC
d_gene: .; abundance: .; v_gene: TRBV2; j_gene: TRBJ2-7; CDR3aa: CASWRTVGYEQYF; CDR3nt: TGTGCCAGCTGGAGGACAGTGGGCTACGAGCAGTACTTC
d_gene: .; abundance: .; v_gene: TRBV11-3; j_gene: TRBJ2-1; CDR3aa: CASSLADSSYNEQFF; CDR3nt: TGTGCCAGCAGCTTAGCTGACAGTTCCTACAATGAGCAGTTCTTC
d_gene: .; abundance: .; v_gene: TRBV28; j_gene: TRBJ1-5; CDR3aa: CASSLGGRQPQHF; CDR3nt: TGTGCCAGCAGTTTGGGGGGGAGGCAGCCCCAGCATTTT
d_gene: TRBD2; abundance: .; v_gene: TRBV28; j_gene: TRBJ2-2; CDR3aa: CASSPRTSSAGELFF; CDR3nt: TGTGCCAGCAGTCCTCGGACTAGCTCGGCCGGGGAGCTGTTTTTT
d_gene: .; abundance: .; v_gene: TRBV15; j_gene: TRBJ2-7; CDR3aa: CATMDRVSYEQYF; CDR3nt: TGTGCCACGATGGACAGAGTCTCCTACGAGCAGTACTTC
d_gene: .; abundance: .; v_gene: TRBV5-4; j_gene: TRBJ2-7; CDR3aa: CASSPRVRDEQYF; CDR3nt: TGTGCCAGCAGCCCCAGGGTTAGGGACGAGCAGTACTTC
d_gene: TRBD1; abundance: .; v_gene: TRBV7-8; j_gene: TRBJ1-2; CDR3aa: CASSSRWDRGRGSYGYTF; CDR3nt: TGTGCCAGCAGCTCCCGGTGGGACAGGGGGCGCGGTAGCTATGGCTACACCTTC
d_gene: .; abundance: .; v_gene: TRBV19; j_gene: TRBJ1-4; CDR3aa: CASSILTTTGFNEKLFF; CDR3nt: TGTGCCAGTAGTATCCTTACCACGACAGGTTTCAATGAAAAACTGTTTTTT
d_gene: .; abundance: .; v_gene: TRBV28; j_gene: TRBJ1-1; CDR3aa: CASSTRVLRAGTEAFF; CDR3nt: TGTGCCAGCAGTACACGGGTCCTTAGGGCGGGTACTGAAGCTTTCTTT
d_gene: .; abundance: .; v_gene: TRBV19; j_gene: TRBJ1-2; CDR3aa: CASSARTAPTGYTF; CDR3nt: TGTGCCAGTAGTGCCAGGACAGCCCCCACGGGCTACACCTTC
d_gene: .; abundance: .; v_gene: TRBV7-9; j_gene: TRBJ2-5; CDR3aa: CGSELYQETQYF; CDR3nt: TGTGGGTCGGAGTTGTACCAAGAGACCCAGTACTTC
d_gene: .; abundance: .; v_gene: TRBV6-6; j_gene: TRBJ1-1; CDR3aa: CASSYGQGEAFF; CDR3nt: TGTGCCAGCAGTTACGGGCAGGGTGAAGCTTTCTTT
d_gene: .; abundance: few; v_gene: TRBV7-2; j_gene: TRBJ1-1; CDR3aa: CASRTGGRTEAFF; CDR3nt: TGTGCCAGCAGGACGGGGGGACGGACTGAAGCTTTCTTT
d_gene: TRBD1; abundance: .; v_gene: TRBV28; j_gene: TRBJ2-7; CDR3aa: CASSPGQAPWDEQYF; CDR3nt: TGTGCCAGCAGCCCAGGACAGGCTCCTTGGGACGAGCAGTACTTC
d_gene: TRBD2; abundance: .; v_gene: TRBV29-1; j_gene: TRBJ2-1; CDR3aa: CSAGTTAYNEQFF; CDR3nt: TGCAGCGCGGGGACTACCGCCTACAATGAGCAGTTCTTC